This T cell receptor beta chain was retrieved from a study of T-cell reconstitution after alpha-beta-depleted transplantation in children. For TCRbeta, the library was prepared with unique molecular identifiers. TCRdb passed the PCR reads through MiXCR, listing each CDR3 protein once. This table has about 470,000 distinct CDR3 sequences, roughly two fifths appearing once. This clonotype was observed many times. As yet, its antigen is unknown. V dropped 8 bases and J dropped 0 bases, with 14 bases sitting between them. The germline gives CDR1 SGHTA, CDR2 FQGNSA. CDR3 length: 15 residues. Findings and caveats of the study: Newly made T cells mostly supplied T-cell counts and diversity one year after transplant. It was surviving recipient T cells and thymic progenitors that gave some patients high TCRbeta diversity at day 60. Reports say that about two months after transplant, the alpha-beta T cells came out of several hundred graft clones that had expanded.

The clonotype originates from a girl aged 2 to 9 with aplastic anemia, due to receive a stem cell transplant. The V and J genes are TRBV7-2 and TRBJ2-1; D gene ambiguous. The material was PBMCs, obtained before TCRalphabeta/CD19-depleted stem cell transplant. CDR3 in DNA: TGTGCCAGCCTTATGAGACTCACCTCCTACAATGAGCAGTTCTTC. It is translated as CASLMRLTSYNEQFF.